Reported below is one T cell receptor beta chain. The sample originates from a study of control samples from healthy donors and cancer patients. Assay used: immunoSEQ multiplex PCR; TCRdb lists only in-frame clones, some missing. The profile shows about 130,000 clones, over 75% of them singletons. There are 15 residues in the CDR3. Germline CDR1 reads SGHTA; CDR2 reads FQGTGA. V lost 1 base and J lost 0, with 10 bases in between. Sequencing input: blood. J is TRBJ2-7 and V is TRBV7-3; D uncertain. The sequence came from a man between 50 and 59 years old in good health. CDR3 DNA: TGTGCCAGCAGCTTAAGGGCGGCCACCTCCTACGAGCAGTACTTC. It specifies CASSLRAATSYEQYF.